Listed here are 32 T cell receptor beta chains from one sample, sequenced in a study of shared T cell receptors in the human thymus. Method: immunoSEQ multiplex PCR; TCRdb's copy keeps in-frame clones and lacks some. The sample lists hundreds of thousands of clones, approximately 85% occurring once. The sample was also linked to a second study, of human thymus T cells.

Material for sequencing was thymocytes. The receptor source for this set is a girl under three years old with a congenital heart defect.

The chain uses TRBV5-6 and TRBJ1-1, with 8 bases aligning to TRBD1. V gave up 10 bases and J gave up 4 bases; unmatched junction bases: 18. This CDR3 contains 16 residues. The V gene's germline CDR1 is SGHDT and CDR2 YYEEEE. The CDR3, as DNA: TGTGCCCCCCCTGGGACAGGTACGCCTGGCTGCACTGAAGCTTTCTTT. It specifies CAPPGTGTPGCTEAFF.

The chain has TRBV7-2 and TRBJ2-1; 9 nucleotides align to TRBD2. The J segment lost 2 bases and the V segment lost 4 bases, leaving 6 bases of the junction unmatched. Per germline, CDR1 SGHTA and CDR2 FQGNSA. The CDR3 extends over 16 amino acids. This CDR3 is CASSSRLAETYNEQFF. CDR3 in DNA: TGTGCCAGCAGCTCCCGACTAGCGGAAACCTACAATGAGCAGTTCTTC. The full variable domain, with the rest looked up from reference TRBV7-2 and TRBJ2-1, is GAGVSQSPSNKVTEKGKDVELRCDPISGHTALYWYRQSLGQGLEFLIYFQGNSAPDKSGLPSDRFSAERTGGSVSTLTIQRTQQEDSAVYLCASSSRLAETYNEQFFGPGTRLTVL.

In DNA, the CDR3 is TGTGCCAGCAGCCCTGGGACAGTCATGAACACTGAAGCTTTCTTT. It specifies CASSPGTVMNTEAFF. The chain joins TRBV7-6 to TRBJ1-1; the match to TRBD1 covers 7 bases. CDR3 length: 15 residues. Germline V CDR1 and CDR2: SGHVS, FNYEAQ. The V gene end was trimmed by 5 bases and the J gene end by 0 bases; junction bases not matched to a gene: 6.

The chain uses TRBV5-4 and TRBJ2-5, with TRBD2 matching over 10 bases. Germline V gene data show CDR1 as SGHNT and CDR2 as YYREEE (reference sequence). Losses at the gene ends were 2 bases for V and 2 bases for J; bases not matched to a gene: 9. This CDR3 contains 17 residues. CDR3 in amino acids: CASSFLTSGVWQETQYF. The CDR3, as DNA: TGTGCCAGCAGCTTTTTAACTAGCGGGGTATGGCAAGAGACCCAGTACTTC.

CDR3 loop: CASSLVISGTVPYEQYF. CDR3 DNA sequence: TGTGCCAGCAGCTTAGTTATTTCCGGGACAGTCCCCTACGAGCAGTACTTC. This chain links TRBV7-6 with TRBJ2-7, with TRBD1 matching 7 bases. In germline, CDR1 is SGHVS, CDR2 FNYEAQ. With 1 base clipped from V and 2 bases from J, the junction kept 11 bases outside the gene matches. The CDR3 totals 17 residues.

The rearrangement links TRBV7-8 to TRBJ1-1; 8 bases match TRBD1. The CDR3 contains 15 residues. Trimming cost V 2 bases and J 3 bases; bases outside gene matches: 5. Germline V gene lookup returns CDR1 SGHVS and CDR2 FQNEAQ. Here the CDR3 DNA reads TGTGCCAGCAGCTTACTACAGGGGGGGGACACTGAAGCTTTCTTT. This translates into CASSLLQGGDTEAFF. Filled out from reference TRBV7-8 and TRBJ1-1, the complete variable domain reads GAGVSQSPRYKVAKRGQDVALRCDPISGHVSLFWYQQALGQGPEFLTYFQNEAQLDKSGLPSDRFFAERPEGSVSTLKIQRTQQEDSAVYLCASSLLQGGDTEAFFGQGTRLTVV.

There are a few counts of this clone. The chain uses TRBV19 and TRBJ1-4, with TRBD1 matching 9 bases. The V gene end was trimmed by 2 bases and the J gene end by 8 bases; junction bases not matched to a gene: 6. The CDR3 sequence is 15 residues long. The germline gives CDR1 LNHDA, CDR2 SQIVND (reference sequence). CDR3 region: CASSITRQGGEKLFF. The CDR3 coding sequence is TGTGCCAGTAGTATAACCCGACAGGGGGGAGAAAAACTGTTTTTT. The full variable domain, in which reference TRBV19 and TRBJ1-4 provide the parts outside the CDR3, is DGGITQSPKYLFRKEGQNVTLSCEQNLNHDAMYWYRQDPGQGLRLIYYSQIVNDFQKGDIAEGYSVSREKKESFPLTVTSAQKNPTAFYLCASSITRQGGEKLFFGSGTQLSVL.

The V and J genes are TRBV4-1 and TRBJ2-4, with D tentatively TRBD1 (6 bases). The germline V gene has CDR1 MGHRA and CDR2 YSYEKL. Trimming left V 0 bases short and J 3 bases short, with 21 bases between. This CDR3 spans 19 amino acids. This CDR3 reads CASSQDSGAGEFGKNIQYF. The CDR3 nucleotides are TGCGCCAGCAGCCAAGATTCCGGTGCAGGGGAGTTTGGCAAAAACATTCAGTACTTC.

The genes are TRBV27 and TRBJ1-1; possible D gene TRBD1, 5 bases. CDR1 is MNHEY and CDR2 is SMNVEV in the germline V gene (reference sequence). This CDR3 has 12 residues. Trimming stripped 3 bases from V and 9 bases from J, with 11 bases between. The DNA of the CDR3 is TGTGCCAGCAGTTTTGCTCAGGGAAAAGCTTTCTTT. Translation: CASSFAQGKAFF.

The chain couples TRBV2 to TRBJ2-1, with D possibly TRBD2 on 7 matching bases. With 4 bases removed from V and 2 bases from J, the gap between germline ends came to 21 bases. CDR1 SNHLY and CDR2 FYNNEI come from the germline V gene. CDR3 length equals 18 residues. CDR3 in amino acids: CASSGSLLRGGPYNEQFF. The CDR3 DNA sequence: TGTGCCAGCAGTGGAAGCCTCCTTCGCGGGGGCCCCTACAATGAGCAGTTCTTC. Looking up the rest from reference TRBV2 and TRBJ2-1 gives the full variable domain: EPEVTQTPSHQVTQMGQEVILRCVPISNHLYFYWYRQILGQKVEFLVSFYNNEISEKSEIFDDQFSVERPDGSNFTLKIRSTKLEDSAMYFCASSGSLLRGGPYNEQFFGPGTRLTVL.

V gene TRBV4-2 combines with J gene TRBJ1-2; no definite D call. Germline V gene sequence: CDR1 LGHNA, CDR2 YNFKEQ. V was cut by 0 bases and J by 7 bases, with 6 bases left in between. The CDR3 has 12 amino acids. CDR3 sequence: CASSQDAGGYTF. The CDR3 coding sequence is TGTGCCAGCAGCCAAGATGCCGGTGGCTACACCTTC.

The chain recombines TRBV9 with TRBJ1-5; possible D gene TRBD1, 5 bases. The CDR3 spans 16 residues. The ends were cut back, 3 bases at V and 5 bases at J, with 18 bases in the middle. Germline assignment: CDR1 SGDLS and CDR2 YYNGEE. CDR3 amino acids: CASSARGVGPHQPQHF. Written as DNA, the CDR3 is TGTGCCAGCAGCGCACGGGGGGTTGGGCCACATCAGCCCCAGCATTTT.

The chain couples TRBV6-5 to TRBJ1-2; D is perhaps TRBD1 (5 bases). Germline CDR1 MNHEY, CDR2 SVGAGI. The length of the CDR3 is 12 residues. Deletions cut 5 bases from V and 7 bases from J, with 11 bases between. This CDR3 is CASSSGGGGYTF. CDR3 nucleotides: TGTGCCAGCAGTAGCGGGGGTGGTGGCTACACCTTC.

The chain recombines TRBV4-1 with TRBJ1-2; 8 nucleotides agree with TRBD1. Germline loops: CDR1 MGHRA, CDR2 YSYEKL. J gave up 1 base and V 4 bases, and 14 bases lay outside the gene matches. CDR3 size: 18 residues. The CDR3 DNA sequence: TGCGCCAGCAGCCTCTTCCCGGGACAGGAGGATTATAACTATGGCTACACCTTC. It encodes CASSLFPGQEDYNYGYTF.

This rearrangement joins TRBV28 to TRBJ1-6, with TRBD1 identical over 7 bases. V was clipped by 4 bases and J by 5 bases; unmatched bases: 5. The CDR3 contains 15 residues. Germline lookup yields CDR1 MDHEN and CDR2 SYDVKM. CDR3 amino acids: CASSSSGTDNSPLHF. DNA of the CDR3: TGTGCCAGCAGTTCCTCCGGGACAGATAATTCACCCCTCCACTTT.

The chain joins TRBV18 to TRBJ1-2; D is perhaps TRBD1 (6 bases). CDR1 is KGHSH and CDR2 is LQKENI in the germline V gene. This CDR3 comprises 15 residues. V was cut by 3 bases and J by 3 bases, with 14 bases left in between. CDR3 nucleotide sequence: TGTGCCAGCTCACCTGGACAGCCTCCGTACTATGGCTACACCTTC. It yields the protein CASSPGQPPYYGYTF.

The chain employs TRBV29-1 and TRBJ1-2; possible D gene TRBD1, 6 bases. V was pared by 6 bases and J by 3 bases, with 20 bases between. In germline, CDR1 is SQVTM, CDR2 ANQGSEA. This CDR3 has 15 amino acids. The chain's CDR3 is CSVDYSTGLDYGYTF. The CDR3 nucleotides read TGCAGCGTCGACTATTCGACAGGACTCGACTATGGCTACACCTTC.

This chain uses TRBV6-1 with TRBJ2-7; D is uncertain. Trimming left V 3 bases short and J 2 bases short, with 11 bases between. The germline CDR1 and CDR2 sequences are MNHNS and SASEGT. The CDR3 loop spans 14 amino acids. The DNA for the CDR3 is TGTGCCAGCAGTGATGTAGGTACTACCTACGAGCAGTACTTC. It specifies CASSDVGTTYEQYF.

The J gene is TRBJ2-1, the V gene TRBV7-2; D is perhaps TRBD2 (6 bases). The V end lost 2 bases, the J end lost 4 bases, and 18 bases lay between the germline ends. Germline values: CDR1 SGHTA, CDR2 FQGNSA. This CDR3 has 17 amino acids. The CDR3 bases are TGTGCCAGCAGCTTAAACTCCAAGCCGACTAGATACAATGAGCAGTTCTTC. This sequence encodes CASSLNSKPTRYNEQFF.

This rearrangement joins TRBV18 to TRBJ1-5, with D hard to call. CDR3 length equals 13 residues. Germline values: CDR1 KGHSH, CDR2 LQKENI. V lost 3 bases to trimming and J lost 5 bases, with 8 bases between them. In DNA, the CDR3 is TGTGCCAGCTCACCGAGGGTACATCAGCCCCAGCATTTT. Its protein product is CASSPRVHQPQHF. Looking up the rest from reference TRBV18 and TRBJ1-5 gives the full variable domain: NAGVMQNPRHLVRRRGQEARLRCSPMKGHSHVYWYRQLPEEGLKFMVYLQKENIIDESGMPKERFSAEFPKEGPSILRIQQVVRGDSAAYFCASSPRVHQPQHFGDGTRLSIL.

The V gene is TRBV5-4, the J gene TRBJ2-5; 12 positions match TRBD2. V shed 1 base and J 5 bases; nucleotides not matched to a gene: 9. In germline, CDR1 is SGHNT, CDR2 YYREEE (reference sequence). This CDR3 region has 17 residues. CDR3 in amino acids: CASSLSTSGGPKETQYF. The CDR3 nucleotides are TGTGCCAGCAGCTTGTCCACTAGCGGGGGGCCTAAGGAGACCCAGTACTTC. The complete variable domain, with remaining parts taken from reference TRBV5-4 and TRBJ2-5, reads ETGVTQSPTHLIKTRGQQVTLRCSSQSGHNTVSWYQQALGQGPQFIFQYYREEENGRGNFPPRFSGLQFPNYSSELNVNALELDDSALYLCASSLSTSGGPKETQYFGPGTRLLVL.

The J gene is TRBJ2-5, the V gene TRBV6-5, with TRBD1 as a possible D gene (7 bases). Trimming took off 0 bases at V and 4 bases at J, with 12 bases between the two ends. CDR1 MNHEY and CDR2 SVGAGI come from the germline V gene. The CDR3 loop spans 15 amino acids. The CDR3: CASSYSGRDRETQYF. In DNA, the CDR3 is TGTGCCAGCAGTTACTCAGGGCGGGACAGAGAGACCCAGTACTTC.

The J gene is TRBJ2-7, the V gene TRBV19; 7 bases are a match to TRBD1. CDR1 is LNHDA and CDR2 is SQIVND in the germline V gene (reference sequence). V shed 5 bases and J 2 bases; nucleotides not matched to a gene: 12. This CDR3 contains 16 residues. The CDR3 protein is CASSPRLGDSTYEQYF. The CDR3 DNA sequence: TGTGCCAGTAGTCCCCGTCTCGGGGACAGTACCTACGAGCAGTACTTC.

The chain combines TRBV5-6 with TRBJ1-1; D unclear. The germline CDR1 and CDR2 sequences are SGHDT and YYEEEE. Trimming cost V 2 bases and J 1 base, with 6 bases left between them. The CDR3 is 13 amino acids. The CDR3: CASSFAGNTEAFF. For the CDR3, the DNA is TGTGCCAGCAGCTTTGCGGGGAACACTGAAGCTTTCTTT.

V is TRBV28 and J is TRBJ2-5, with TRBD2 matching 8 bases. The closer fit of TRBJ2-7 to the DNA end suggests the J call may be wrong. The CDR3 sequence is 18 residues long. Germline values: CDR1 MDHEN, CDR2 SYDVKM. DNA for the CDR3: TGTGCCAGCAGTTTGGGGCGGGGGGATTACCCGAGCTCCTACGAGCAGTACTTC. Encoded protein: CASSLGRGDYPSSYEQYF.

The genes are TRBV18 and TRBJ2-4; TRBD2 agrees at 7 bases. The junction had 4 bases not matched to a gene; V was cut back by 0 bases and J by 2 bases. From germline, CDR1 is KGHSH and CDR2 LQKENI. The CDR3 length is 16 residues. CDR3 DNA sequence: TGTGCCAGCTCACCACCGGGCGGGGGACCCAAAAACATTCAGTACTTC. Translating it yields CASSPPGGGPKNIQYF.

The chain uses TRBV5-1 and TRBJ2-7, with no clear D. The germline V gene has CDR1 SGHRS and CDR2 YFSETQ. V was clipped by 4 bases and J by 0 bases, with 11 bases between them. The CDR3 loop spans 14 amino acids. CDR3 residues: CASSPPESSYEQYF. The DNA of the CDR3 is TGCGCCAGCAGCCCACCGGAGAGCTCCTACGAGCAGTACTTC. Complete variable domain (other parts from reference TRBV5-1 and TRBJ2-7): KAGVTQTPRYLIKTRGQQVTLSCSPISGHRSVSWYQQTPGQGLQFLFEYFSETQRNKGNFPGRFSGRQFSNSRSEMNVSTLELGDSALYLCASSPPESSYEQYFGPGTRLTVT.

V and J are TRBV12-5 and TRBJ1-2; tentatively, D is TRBD1 (6 bases). Germline V gives CDR1 LGHNT, CDR2 FRNRAP. V lost 0 bases and J lost 5, with 19 bases in between. The CDR3 covers 17 residues. DNA of the CDR3: TGTGCTAGTGGTTTGGTACGGCTAAGGGGGTCGCGATATGGCTACACCTTC. Protein: CASGLVRLRGSRYGYTF.

Comments on this clone: The junction and the germline gene differ at one end; a read error may be behind it. The V and J genes are TRBV6-5 and TRBJ1-2; 8 bases agree with TRBD1. Germline V CDR1 and CDR2: MNHEY, SVGAGI. This CDR3 contains 14 residues. The chain's CDR3 is CAGSRPDRGYGYTF. The DNA of the CDR3 is TGTGCCGGCAGCCGACCCGACAGGGGCTATGGCTACACCTTC.

Points on this clone: The sample holds other DNA sequences that translate to the same CDR3. The chain employs TRBV9 and TRBJ2-3, with D tentatively TRBD2 (6 bases). Germline assignment: CDR1 SGDLS and CDR2 YYNGEE. The V gene lost 0 bases and the J gene lost 1 base, with 9 bases spanning the gap. The CDR3 is 15 amino acids. CDR3 loop: CASSVAGVRTDTQYF. The CDR3 DNA reads TGTGCCAGCAGCGTAGCGGGGGTTCGCACAGATACGCAGTATTTT.

This CDR3 reads CASSPGQPPSYEQYF. The CDR3 nucleotides are TGCGCCAGCAGCCCGGGACAGCCTCCCTCCTACGAGCAGTACTTC. The rearrangement joins TRBV5-1 to TRBJ2-7, with 7 bases aligning to TRBD1. The junction had 7 bases not matched to a gene; V was cut back by 4 bases and J by 0 bases. Germline values: CDR1 SGHRS, CDR2 YFSETQ. The CDR3 spans 15 residues.

This clone was detected only a few times. The genes are TRBV14 and TRBJ2-3, with a weak D call TRBD2 (7 bases). The ends were cut back, 4 bases at V and 5 bases at J, with 16 bases in the middle. The CDR3 has 15 amino acids. CDR1 is SGHDN and CDR2 is FVKESK in the germline V gene. The CDR3 DNA reads as TGTGCCAGCAGCCCGGGGGGCCGTGTTGTAGATACGCAGTATTTT. Translation: CASSPGGRVVDTQYF. The whole variable domain, filled in from reference TRBV14 and TRBJ2-3, reads EAGVTQFPSHSVIEKGQTVTLRCDPISGHDNLYWYRRVMGKEIKFLLHFVKESKQDESGMPNNRFLAERTGGTYSTLKVQPAELEDSGVYFCASSPGGRVVDTQYFGPGTRLTVL.